This T cell receptor beta chain came from a study of cytomegalovirus exposure and HLA in healthy donors. The CDR3 has 15 amino acids. The ends were cut back, 2 bases at V and 6 bases at J, with 17 bases in the middle. Looked up from germline, CDR1 is SGHNT and CDR2 is YENEEA. The study ran its PCR with 60 Vbeta and 13 Jbeta primers. Only in-frame clones appear in the TCRdb table, and some are missing; sequencing was by immunoSEQ multiplex PCR. The sample has more than 95,000 clones, and its top ten clones hold about 2.2%. The chain uses TRBV11-3 and TRBJ2-7; tentative D call: TRBD2 (6 bases). Sequencing was performed on PBMCs. This TCR was recovered from a man aged 40-55 years in good health and CMV-seronegative. In DNA form, the CDR3 reads TGTGCCAGCAGCTTACCAATCCCGGCGGGGACCGAGCAGTACTTC. Its protein is CASSLPIPAGTEQYF.